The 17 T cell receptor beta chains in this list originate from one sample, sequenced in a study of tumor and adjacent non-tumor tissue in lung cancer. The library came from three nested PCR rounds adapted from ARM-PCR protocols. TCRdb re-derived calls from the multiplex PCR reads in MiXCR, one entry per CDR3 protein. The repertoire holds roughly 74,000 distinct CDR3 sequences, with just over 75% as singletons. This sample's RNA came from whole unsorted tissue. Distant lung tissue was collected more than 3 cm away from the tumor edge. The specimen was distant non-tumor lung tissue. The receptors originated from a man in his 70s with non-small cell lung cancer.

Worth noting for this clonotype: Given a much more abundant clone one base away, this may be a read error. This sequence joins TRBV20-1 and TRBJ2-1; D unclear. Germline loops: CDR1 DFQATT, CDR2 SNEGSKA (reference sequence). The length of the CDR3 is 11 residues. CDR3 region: CSASPTDDQFF. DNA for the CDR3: TGCAGTGCTTCACCCACGGATGATCAGTTCTTC.

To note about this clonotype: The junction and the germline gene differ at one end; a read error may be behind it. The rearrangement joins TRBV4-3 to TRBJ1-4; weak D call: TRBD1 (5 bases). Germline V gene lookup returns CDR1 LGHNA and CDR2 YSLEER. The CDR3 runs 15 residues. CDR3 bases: TGCACCAGCAACCAAGATCCCAGGGCGGGTGAAAAACTGTTTTTT. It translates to CTSNQDPRAGEKLFF.

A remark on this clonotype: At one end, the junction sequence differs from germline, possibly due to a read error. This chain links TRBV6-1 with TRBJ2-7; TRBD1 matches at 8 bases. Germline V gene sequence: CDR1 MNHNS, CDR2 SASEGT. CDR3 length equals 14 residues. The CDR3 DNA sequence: TGTACCAGCAGTGATTACACAACGGACAGGGAGCAGTATTTC. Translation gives CTSSDYTTDREQYF.

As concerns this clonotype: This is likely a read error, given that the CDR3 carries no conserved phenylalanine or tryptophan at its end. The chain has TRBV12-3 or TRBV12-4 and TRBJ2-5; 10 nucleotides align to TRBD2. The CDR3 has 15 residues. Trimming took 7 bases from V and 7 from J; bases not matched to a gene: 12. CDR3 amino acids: CASNGLAGVVVTQYS. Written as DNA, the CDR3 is TGTGCCAGCAACGGGCTAGCGGGAGTGGTGGTGACCCAGTACTCC.

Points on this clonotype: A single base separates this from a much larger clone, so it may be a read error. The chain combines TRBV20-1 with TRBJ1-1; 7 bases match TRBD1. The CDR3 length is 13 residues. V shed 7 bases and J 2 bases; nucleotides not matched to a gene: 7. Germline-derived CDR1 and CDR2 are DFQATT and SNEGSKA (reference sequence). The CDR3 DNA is TGCAGTGTCGCAGGGGGAGGAAACACTGAAGCTTTCTTT. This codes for CSVAGGGNTEAFF.

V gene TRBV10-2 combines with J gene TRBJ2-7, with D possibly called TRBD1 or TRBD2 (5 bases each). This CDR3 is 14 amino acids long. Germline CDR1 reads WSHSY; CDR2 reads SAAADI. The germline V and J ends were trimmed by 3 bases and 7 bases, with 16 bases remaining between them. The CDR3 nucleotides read TGCGCCAGCAGTGAATTGAGGGGTAGATGGGAGCAGTACTTC. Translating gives CASSELRGRWEQYF.

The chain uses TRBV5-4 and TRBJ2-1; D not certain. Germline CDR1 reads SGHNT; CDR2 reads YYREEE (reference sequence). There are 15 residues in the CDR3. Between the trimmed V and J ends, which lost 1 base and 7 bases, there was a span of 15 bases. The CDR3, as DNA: TGTGCCAGCAGCTTGTCATCCCAGATGAGTAATGAGCAGTTCTTC. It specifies CASSLSSQMSNEQFF.

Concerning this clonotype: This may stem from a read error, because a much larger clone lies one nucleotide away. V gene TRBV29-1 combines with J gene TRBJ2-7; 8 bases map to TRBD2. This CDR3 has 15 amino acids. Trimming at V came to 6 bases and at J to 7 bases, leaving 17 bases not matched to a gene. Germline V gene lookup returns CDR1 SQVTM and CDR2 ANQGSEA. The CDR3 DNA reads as TGCAGCGTCGGACCGGATAGCGGGATTTCGCGAGAGCAGTACTTC. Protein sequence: CSVGPDSGISREQYF.

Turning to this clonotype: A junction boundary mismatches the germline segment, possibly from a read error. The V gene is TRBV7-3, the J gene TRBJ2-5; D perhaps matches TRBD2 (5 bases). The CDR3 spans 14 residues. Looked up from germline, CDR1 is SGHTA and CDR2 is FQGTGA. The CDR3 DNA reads TGTGCCAGCAGCCCCCTGGGGAGCATCGAGACCCACTACTTC. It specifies CASSPLGSIETHYF.

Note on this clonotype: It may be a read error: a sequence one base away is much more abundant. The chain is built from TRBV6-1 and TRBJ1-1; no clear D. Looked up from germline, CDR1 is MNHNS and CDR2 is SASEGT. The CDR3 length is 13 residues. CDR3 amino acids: CAGTAPFNNEAFF. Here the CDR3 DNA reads TGTGCCGGCACCGCCCCATTCAACAATGAAGCTTTCTTT.

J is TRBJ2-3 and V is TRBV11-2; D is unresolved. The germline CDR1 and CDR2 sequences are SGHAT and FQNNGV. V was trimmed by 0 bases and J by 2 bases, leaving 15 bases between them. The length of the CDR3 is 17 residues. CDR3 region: CASSLDLVGRITDTQYF. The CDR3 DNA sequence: TGTGCCAGCAGCTTAGATCTAGTTGGACGAATCACAGATACGCAGTATTTT.

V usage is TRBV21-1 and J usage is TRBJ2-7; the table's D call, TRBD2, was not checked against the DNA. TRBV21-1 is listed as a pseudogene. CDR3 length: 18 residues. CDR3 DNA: TGTGTCAGCAGCCGCTGGGCCTCCGAAAGGACCGGACTCTACGAACACTACTTC. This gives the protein CVSSRWASERTGLYEHYF.

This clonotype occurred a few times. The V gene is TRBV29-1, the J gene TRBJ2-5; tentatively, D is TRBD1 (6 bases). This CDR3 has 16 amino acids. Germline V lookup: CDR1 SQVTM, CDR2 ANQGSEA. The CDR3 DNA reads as TGCAGTGCCAGGCCTTACCTCCAGACAGGTCAAGAGACCCAGTACTTC. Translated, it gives CSARPYLQTGQETQYF.

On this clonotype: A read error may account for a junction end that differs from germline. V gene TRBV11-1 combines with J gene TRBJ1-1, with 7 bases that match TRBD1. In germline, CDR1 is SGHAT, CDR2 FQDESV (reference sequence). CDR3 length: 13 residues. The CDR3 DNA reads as TGTTCCAGCAGCGACGACAGGGACACTGAAGCTTTCTTT. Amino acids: CSSSDDRDTEAFF.

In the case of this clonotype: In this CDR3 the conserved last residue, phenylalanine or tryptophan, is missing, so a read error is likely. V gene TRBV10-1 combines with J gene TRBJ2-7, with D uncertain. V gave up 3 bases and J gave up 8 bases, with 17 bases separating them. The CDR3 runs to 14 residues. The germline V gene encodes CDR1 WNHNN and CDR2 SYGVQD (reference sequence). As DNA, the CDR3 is TGCGCCAGCAGTGAACCCACGTCCCTATACCAGCAGTACTTA. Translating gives CASSEPTSLYQQYL.

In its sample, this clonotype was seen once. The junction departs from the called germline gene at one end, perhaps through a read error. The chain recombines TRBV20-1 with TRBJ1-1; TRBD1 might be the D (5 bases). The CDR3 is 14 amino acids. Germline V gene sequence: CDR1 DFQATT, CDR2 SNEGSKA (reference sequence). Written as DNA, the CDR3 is TGCAGTGTTAGAGATCTTAGGGACGGCACTGAAGCTTTCTTT. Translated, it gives CSVRDLRDGTEAFF.

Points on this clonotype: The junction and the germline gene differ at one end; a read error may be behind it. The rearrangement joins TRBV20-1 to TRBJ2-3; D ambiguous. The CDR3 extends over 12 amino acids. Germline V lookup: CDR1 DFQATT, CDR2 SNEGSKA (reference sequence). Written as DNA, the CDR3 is TGCAGTGCTAGGAATATGGCCGATACGCAGTGTTTT. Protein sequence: CSARNMADTQCF.